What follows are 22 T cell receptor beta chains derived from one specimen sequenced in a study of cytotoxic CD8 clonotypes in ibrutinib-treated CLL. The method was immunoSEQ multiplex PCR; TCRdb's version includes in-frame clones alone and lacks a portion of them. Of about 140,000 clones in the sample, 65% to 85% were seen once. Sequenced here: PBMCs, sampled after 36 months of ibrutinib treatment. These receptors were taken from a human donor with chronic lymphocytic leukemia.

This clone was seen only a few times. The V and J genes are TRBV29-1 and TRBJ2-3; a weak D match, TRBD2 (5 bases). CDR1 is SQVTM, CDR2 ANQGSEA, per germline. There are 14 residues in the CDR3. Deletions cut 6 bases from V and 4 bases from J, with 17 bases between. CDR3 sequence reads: CSVKSGSPSDTQYF. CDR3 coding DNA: TGCAGCGTCAAGAGCGGCTCACCTTCAGATACGCAGTATTTT.

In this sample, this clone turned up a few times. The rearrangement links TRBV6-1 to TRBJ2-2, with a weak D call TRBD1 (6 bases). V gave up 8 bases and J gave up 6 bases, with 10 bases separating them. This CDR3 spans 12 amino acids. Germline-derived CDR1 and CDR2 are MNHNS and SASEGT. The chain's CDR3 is CASAHRAGELFF. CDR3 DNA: TGTGCCAGCGCCCACAGGGCCGGGGAGCTGTTTTTT.

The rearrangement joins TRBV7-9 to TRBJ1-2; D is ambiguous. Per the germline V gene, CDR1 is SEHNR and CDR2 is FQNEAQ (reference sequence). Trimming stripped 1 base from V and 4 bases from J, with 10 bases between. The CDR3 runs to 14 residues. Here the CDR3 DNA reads TGTGCCAGCAGCTTAGGTGCAGTTAGCTATGGCTACACCTTC. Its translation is CASSLGAVSYGYTF.

CDR3 bases: TGTGCCAGCAGTGAAGGGCGGGGAAGCTCTGGAAACACCATATATTTT. The encoded protein is CASSEGRGSSGNTIYF. This rearrangement joins TRBV6-1 to TRBJ1-3; D is ambiguous. V shed 1 base and J shed 0 bases, with 10 bases lying between them. Germline loops: CDR1 MNHNS, CDR2 SASEGT. The length of the CDR3 is 16 residues.

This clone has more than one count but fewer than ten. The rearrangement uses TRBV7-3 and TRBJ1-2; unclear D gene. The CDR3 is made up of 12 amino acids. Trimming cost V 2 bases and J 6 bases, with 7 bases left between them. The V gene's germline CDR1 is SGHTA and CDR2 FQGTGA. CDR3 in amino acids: CASSLGPDGYTF. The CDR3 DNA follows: TGTGCCAGCAGCTTAGGCCCTGATGGCTACACCTTC.

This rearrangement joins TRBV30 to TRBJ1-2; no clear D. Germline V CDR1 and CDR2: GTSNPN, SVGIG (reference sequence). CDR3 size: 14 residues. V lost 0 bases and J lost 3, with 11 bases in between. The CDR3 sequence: CAWSVRPRDYGYTF. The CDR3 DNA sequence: TGTGCCTGGAGTGTACGCCCAAGAGACTATGGCTACACCTTC.

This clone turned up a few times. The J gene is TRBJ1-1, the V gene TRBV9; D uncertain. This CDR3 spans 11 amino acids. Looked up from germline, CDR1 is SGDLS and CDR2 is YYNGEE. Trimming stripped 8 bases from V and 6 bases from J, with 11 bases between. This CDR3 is CASRRSAEAFF. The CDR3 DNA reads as TGTGCCAGTCGACGGAGTGCTGAAGCTTTCTTT.

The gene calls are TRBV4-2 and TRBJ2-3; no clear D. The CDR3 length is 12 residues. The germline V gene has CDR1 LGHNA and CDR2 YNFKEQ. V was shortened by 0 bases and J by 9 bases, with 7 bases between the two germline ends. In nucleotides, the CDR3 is TGTGCCAGCAGCCAAGATCCCGAGACGCAGTATTTT. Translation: CASSQDPETQYF.

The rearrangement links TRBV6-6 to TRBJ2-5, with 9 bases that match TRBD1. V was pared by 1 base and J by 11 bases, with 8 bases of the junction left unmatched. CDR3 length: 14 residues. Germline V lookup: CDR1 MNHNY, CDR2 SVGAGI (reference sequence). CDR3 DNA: TGTGCCAGCAGTTACTTGGGGACAGGGTATGAGCAGTACTTC. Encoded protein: CASSYLGTGYEQYF.

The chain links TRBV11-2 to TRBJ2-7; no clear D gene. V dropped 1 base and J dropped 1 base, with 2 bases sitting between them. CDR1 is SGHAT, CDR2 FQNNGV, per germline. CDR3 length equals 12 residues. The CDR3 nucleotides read TGTGCCAGCAGCTTAGCTTCCTACGAGCAGTACTTC. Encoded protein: CASSLASYEQYF.

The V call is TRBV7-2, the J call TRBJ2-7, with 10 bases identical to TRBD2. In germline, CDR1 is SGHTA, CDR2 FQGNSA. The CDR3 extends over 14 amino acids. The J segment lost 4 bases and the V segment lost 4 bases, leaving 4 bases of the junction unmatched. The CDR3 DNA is TGTGCCAGCAGCTCACTAGCGGGGAAATACGAGCAGTACTTC. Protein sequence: CASSSLAGKYEQYF.

CDR3 amino acids: CASSEARFTGELFF. CDR3 DNA: TGTGCCAGCAGTGAAGCGCGTTTTACCGGGGAGCTGTTTTTT. The chain couples TRBV2 to TRBJ2-2; D is unclear. V was cut by 0 bases and J by 5 bases, with 7 bases left in between. Germline CDR1 SNHLY, CDR2 FYNNEI. The CDR3 loop spans 14 amino acids.

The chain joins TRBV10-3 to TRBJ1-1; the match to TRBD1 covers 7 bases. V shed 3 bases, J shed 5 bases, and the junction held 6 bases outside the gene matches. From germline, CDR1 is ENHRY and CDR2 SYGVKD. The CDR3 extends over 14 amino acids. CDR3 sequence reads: CAISEEGAGTEAFF. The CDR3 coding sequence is TGTGCCATCAGTGAAGAGGGGGCAGGTACTGAAGCTTTCTTT.

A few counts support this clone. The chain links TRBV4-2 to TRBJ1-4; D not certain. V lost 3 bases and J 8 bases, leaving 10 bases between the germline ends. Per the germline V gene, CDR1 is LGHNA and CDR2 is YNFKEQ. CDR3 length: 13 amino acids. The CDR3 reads CASSQLEVEKLFF. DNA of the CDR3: TGTGCCAGCAGCCAGCTAGAGGTGGAAAAACTGTTTTTT.

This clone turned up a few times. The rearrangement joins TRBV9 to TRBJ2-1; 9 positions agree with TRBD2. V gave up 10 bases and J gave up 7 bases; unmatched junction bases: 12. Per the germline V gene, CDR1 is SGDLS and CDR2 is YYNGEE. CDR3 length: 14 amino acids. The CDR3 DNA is TGTGCCGGCGCACGTAGCGGGAGTGAGAATGAGCAGTTCTTC. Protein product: CAGARSGSENEQFF.

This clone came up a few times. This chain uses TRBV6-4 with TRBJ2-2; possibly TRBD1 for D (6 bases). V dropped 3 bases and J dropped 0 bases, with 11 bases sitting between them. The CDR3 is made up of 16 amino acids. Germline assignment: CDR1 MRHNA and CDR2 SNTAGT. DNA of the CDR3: TGTGCCAGCAGTGAAGGGGGTAACTCGAACACCGGGGAGCTGTTTTTT. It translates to CASSEGGNSNTGELFF.

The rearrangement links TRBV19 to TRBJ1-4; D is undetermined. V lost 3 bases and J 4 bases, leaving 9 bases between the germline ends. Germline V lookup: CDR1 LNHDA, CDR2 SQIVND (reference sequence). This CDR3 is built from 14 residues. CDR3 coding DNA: TGTGCCAGTAGTATCCAGGCAGTTAATGAAAAACTGTTTTTT. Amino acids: CASSIQAVNEKLFF.

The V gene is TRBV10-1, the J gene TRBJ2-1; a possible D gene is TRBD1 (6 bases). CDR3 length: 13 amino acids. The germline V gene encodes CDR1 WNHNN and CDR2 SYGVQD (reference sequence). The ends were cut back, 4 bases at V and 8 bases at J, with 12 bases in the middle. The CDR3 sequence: CASSGRGVDEQFF. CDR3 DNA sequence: TGCGCCAGCAGTGGCAGGGGTGTCGATGAGCAGTTCTTC.

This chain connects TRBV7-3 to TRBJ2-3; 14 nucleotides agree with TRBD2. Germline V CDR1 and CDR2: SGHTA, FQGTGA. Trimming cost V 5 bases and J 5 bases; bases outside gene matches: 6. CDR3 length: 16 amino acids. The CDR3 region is CASSNRLAGGGDTQYF. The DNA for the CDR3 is TGTGCCAGCAGCAACCGACTAGCGGGAGGGGGAGATACGCAGTATTTT.

CDR3 sequence: CATSSGTSGRKTQYF. The CDR3 region has the DNA TGTGCCACCAGCAGTGGGACTAGCGGGAGGAAGACCCAGTACTTC. This sequence joins TRBV15 and TRBJ2-5; 15 nucleotides match TRBD2. CDR3 size: 15 residues. Germline V lookup: CDR1 LNHNV, CDR2 YYDKDF (reference sequence). V gave up 3 bases and J gave up 6 bases; unmatched junction bases: 2.

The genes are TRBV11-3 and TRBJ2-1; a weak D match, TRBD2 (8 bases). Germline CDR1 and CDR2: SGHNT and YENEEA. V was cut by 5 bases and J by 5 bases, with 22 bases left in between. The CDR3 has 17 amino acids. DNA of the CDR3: TGTGCCAGCAGCCGCCCAGGGGGACGGGAGGGCAACAATGAGCAGTTCTTC. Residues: CASSRPGGREGNNEQFF.

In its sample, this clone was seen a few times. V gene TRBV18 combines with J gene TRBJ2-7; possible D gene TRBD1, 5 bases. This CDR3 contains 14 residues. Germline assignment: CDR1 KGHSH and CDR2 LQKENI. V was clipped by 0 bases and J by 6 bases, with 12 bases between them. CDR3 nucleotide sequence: TGTGCCAGCTCACCACCGGGGCGCTCGGGCGAGCAGTACTTC. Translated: CASSPPGRSGEQYF.